This TCR beta chain comes out of a study of blood T cell repertoires in COVID-19. Study as a whole: Collection of acute and convalescent COVID-19 samples took place in the United States, Italy and Spain. From T cells, B-cell-depleted T cells, or PBMCs came the material, which was cDNA or gDNA.

The CDR3 is made up of 13 amino acids. Trimming cost V 4 bases and J 7 bases, with 13 bases left between them. In the original workflow: Scientists estimated how many nucleated cells there were by amplifying reference gene primers. Assay: immunoSEQ multiplex PCR; the TCRdb copy retains only in-frame clones and omits some. The D gene and trimming were derived from the DNA, and the V and J assignments and clone size from that table. There are 55,000 to 65,000 clones in the sample; approximately 82% occur only once, and about 6% lies in the top ten. The sample consisted of peripheral blood. The receptor's source is a woman in her sixties or seventies with acute or convalescent COVID-19. The chain combines TRBV12-3 or TRBV12-4 with TRBJ1-1; possible D gene TRBD1, 6 bases. The CDR3 coding sequence is TGTGCCAGCAGTTCACAACAGGGAATTGAAGCTTTCTTT. Its translation: CASSSQQGIEAFF.